This TCR beta chain comes out of a study of T cells after yellow fever vaccination. Making TCR cDNA involved 5'RACE template switching, which added UMIs and a universal primer site. In TCRdb, the 5' RACE reads were re-called with MiXCR into one record per CDR3 protein. The table shows 300,000 to 350,000 distinct CDR3 sequences, with roughly a tenth occurring only once. This clonotype was observed a few times. Its antigen is as yet unknown. Whole-study results and caveats: Repertoires obtained by FACS sorting could include abundant clonotypes that entered as contaminants from the bulk population. A large majority of primary-vaccination clones showed up again after the booster (around 96% CD4, about 90% CD8).

The source material was CD4+ T cells sorted from PBMCs, sampled 45 days after the yellow fever booster vaccination. The TCR sequence derives from a man aged 18 to 35 who received the YFV17D yellow fever vaccine.

DNA of the CDR3: TGCAGTGCTAGAGATACAGGGAAGGCCGGGGAGCTGTTTTTT. Translation gives CSARDTGKAGELFF. This sequence joins TRBV20-1 and TRBJ2-2; TRBD1 might be the D (6 bases). The CDR3 extends over 14 amino acids. Germline CDR1 DFQATT, CDR2 SNEGSKA (reference sequence). The germline V and J ends were trimmed by 0 bases and 6 bases, with 11 bases remaining between them.